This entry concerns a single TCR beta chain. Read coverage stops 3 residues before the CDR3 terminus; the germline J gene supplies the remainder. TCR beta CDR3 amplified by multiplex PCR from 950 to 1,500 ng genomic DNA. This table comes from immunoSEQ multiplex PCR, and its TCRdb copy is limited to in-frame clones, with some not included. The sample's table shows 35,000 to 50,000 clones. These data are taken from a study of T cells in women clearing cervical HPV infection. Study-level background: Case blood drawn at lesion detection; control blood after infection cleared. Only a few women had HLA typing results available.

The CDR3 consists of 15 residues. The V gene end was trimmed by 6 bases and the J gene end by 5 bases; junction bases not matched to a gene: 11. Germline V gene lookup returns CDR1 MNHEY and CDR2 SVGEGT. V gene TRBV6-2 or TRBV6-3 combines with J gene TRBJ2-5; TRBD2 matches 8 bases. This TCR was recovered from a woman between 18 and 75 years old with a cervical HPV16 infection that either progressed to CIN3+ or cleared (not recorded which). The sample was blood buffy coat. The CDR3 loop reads CASSLPAGGGETQYF. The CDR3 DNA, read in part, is TGTGCCAGCAGCCTACCCGCGGGGGGAGGGGAGACC.